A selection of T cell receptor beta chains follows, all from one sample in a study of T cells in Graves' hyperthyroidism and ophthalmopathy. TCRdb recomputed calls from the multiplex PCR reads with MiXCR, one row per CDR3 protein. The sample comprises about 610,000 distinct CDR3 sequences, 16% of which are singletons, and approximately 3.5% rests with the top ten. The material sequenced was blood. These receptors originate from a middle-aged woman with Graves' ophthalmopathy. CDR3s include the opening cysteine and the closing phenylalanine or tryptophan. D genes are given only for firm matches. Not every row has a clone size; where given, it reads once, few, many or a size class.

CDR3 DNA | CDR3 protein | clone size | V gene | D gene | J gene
TGTGCCAGCAGTTTAGGGGGTAGAAGCTCCTATAATTCACCCCTCCACTTT | CASSLGGRSSYNSPLHF | - | TRBV12-3/TRBV12-4 | - | TRBJ1-6
TGTGCCAGCAGGAAGGACACTGAAGCTTTCTTT | CASRKDTEAFF | many | TRBV2 | - | TRBJ1-1
TGCAGTGCTCCGGAGGGGGAATTGGGCTACACCTTC | CSAPEGELGYTF | many | TRBV20-1 | - | TRBJ1-2
TGTGCCAGCAGCTTGAATTTAGGGGGGGCCGTGTTAAGTCAGACCCAGTACTTC | CASSLNLGGAVLSQTQYF | - | TRBV7-8 | - | TRBJ2-5
TGTGCCAGCAGCGCGATTGTGGGGAACACTGAAGCTTTCTTT | CASSAIVGNTEAFF | - | TRBV6-1 | - | TRBJ1-1
TGTGCCAGCTCACCCGTACCAGGGGGCCCGCCGGTAACAGATACGCAGTATTTT | CASSPVPGGPPVTDTQYF | - | TRBV18 | TRBD1 | TRBJ2-3
TGTGCCAGCAGTGAGTTTAATGAAAAACTGTTTTTT | CASSEFNEKLFF | - | TRBV2 | - | TRBJ1-4
TGTGCCAGCAGCTTGGGGTCTGGAGGTTTTGATACGCAGTATTTT | CASSLGSGGFDTQYF | few | TRBV7-2 | - | TRBJ2-3
TGTGCCAGCAGCCCAAGATCGGGACAGGGGAGTACTGAAGCTTTCTTT | CASSPRSGQGSTEAFF | - | TRBV7-4 | TRBD1 | TRBJ1-1
TGTGCCAGCAGCCAAGCGGTGGAGGGGGGCTTAAGTACGCAGTATTTT | CASSQAVEGGLSTQYF | - | TRBV4-2 | - | TRBJ2-3
TGTGCCAGTAGAGACGCGACAGGTGAGCAGTTCTTC | CASRDATGEQFF | - | TRBV19 | - | TRBJ2-1
TGTGCCAGCAGCCAGCAGGCAGGCTTGGGGAATGAGCAGTTCTTC | CASSQQAGLGNEQFF | few | TRBV27 | - | TRBJ2-1
TGTGCCTGTAAAGGACTTAGCTCCTACAATGAGCAGTTCTTC | CACKGLSSYNEQFF | few | TRBV30 | - | TRBJ2-1
TGTGCCTGGACACATAGCTACAATGAGCAGTTCTTC | CAWTHSYNEQFF | many | TRBV30 | - | TRBJ2-1
TGCAGTGCGCAAACTGGGGGGGGACGCAATCAGCCCCAGCATTTT | CSAQTGGGRNQPQHF | - | TRBV20-1 | - | TRBJ1-5
TGTGCCACCCGGGACAACCTAATGAACACTGAAGCTTTCTTT | CATRDNLMNTEAFF | many | TRBV6-1 | - | TRBJ1-1
TGTGCCAGCAGCCAATACGGGGGGTACGGCTCACCCCTCCACTTT | CASSQYGGYGSPLHF | many | TRBV3-1 | - | TRBJ1-6
TGCGCCAGCAGCCAAGATTCCTTTGGTAACCCGTTTGAAGCTTTCTTT | CASSQDSFGNPFEAFF | few | TRBV4-1 | - | TRBJ1-1
TGTGCCAGCAGCCAAGATCTGCTAGGTCTGCAGTTCTTC | CASSQDLLGLQFF | many | TRBV3-1 | - | TRBJ2-1
TGCAGTGCAAGTCGGGGGGGGGAAGAGACCCAGTACTTC | CSASRGGEETQYF | many | TRBV20-1 | TRBD2 | TRBJ2-5
TGCAGTGCTAGCGGAACCTACAGGGGCGATAACTATGGCTACACCTTC | CSASGTYRGDNYGYTF | many | TRBV20-1 | TRBD1 | TRBJ1-2
TGTGCCAGCAGTTTAGACACCGGGTCACCCCTCCACTTT | CASSLDTGSPLHF | - | TRBV28 | - | TRBJ1-6
TGTGCCAGCAGCCAGAGGGGGGAATCCGAGCAGTACTTC | CASSQRGESEQYF | - | TRBV3-1 | - | TRBJ2-7
TGTGCCAGCTCAAGCACAGGGTCGAACACTGAAGCTTTCTTT | CASSSTGSNTEAFF | many | TRBV18 | - | TRBJ1-1
TGTGCCAGCAGCGAAGACAGGGGTTTTTGGGCGAATGAGCAGTTCTTC | CASSEDRGFWANEQFF | - | TRBV7-3 | TRBD1 | TRBJ2-1